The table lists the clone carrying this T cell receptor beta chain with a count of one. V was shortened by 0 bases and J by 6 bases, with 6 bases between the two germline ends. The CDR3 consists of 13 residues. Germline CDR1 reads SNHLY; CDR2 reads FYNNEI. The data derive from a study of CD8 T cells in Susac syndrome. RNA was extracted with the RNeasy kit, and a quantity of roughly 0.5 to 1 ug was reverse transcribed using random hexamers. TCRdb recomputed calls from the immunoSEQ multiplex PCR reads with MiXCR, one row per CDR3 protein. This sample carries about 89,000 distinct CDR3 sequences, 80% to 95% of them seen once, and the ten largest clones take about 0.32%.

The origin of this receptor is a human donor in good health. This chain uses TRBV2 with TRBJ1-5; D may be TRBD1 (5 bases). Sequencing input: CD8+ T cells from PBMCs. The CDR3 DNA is TGTGCCAGCAGTGAAGCGCAGGGTCAGCCCCAGCATTTT. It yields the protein CASSEAQGQPQHF.